This T cell receptor beta chain was profiled in a study of T cells in Graves' hyperthyroidism and ophthalmopathy. There are a few counts of this clonotype. Its antigen is still unknown. This CDR3 is built from 14 residues. V lost 5 bases to trimming and J lost 0 bases; unmatched junction nucleotides: 7. Looked up from germline, CDR1 is DFQATT and CDR2 is SNEGSKA (reference sequence). Study-level points and caveats: Most thyroid clonotypes expanded above 0.001 appeared in blood too.

The CDR3 regions of TCR beta were amplified from RNA transcripts. First-round RT-PCR targeting the TCR CDR3 was performed with the HTBI primer set. TCRdb re-called the multiplex PCR reads through MiXCR, storing one row per CDR3 protein. The table records about 640,000 distinct CDR3 sequences, 20% of them present only once. This receptor was taken from a man under 40 with Graves' ophthalmopathy. The chain recombines TRBV20-1 with TRBJ2-7; 7 bases map to TRBD1. Material: blood. The DNA of the CDR3 is TGCAGTGCTCGCGATGACAGGGTCTCCTACGAGCAGTACTTC. Translated, it gives CSARDDRVSYEQYF.